The clone carrying this T cell receptor (beta chain) came up a few times. Its antigen is unidentified. These data come from a study of cytomegalovirus exposure and HLA in healthy donors. Study conclusions and caveats: Per a later analysis, 15,000 to 20,000 TCR beta sequences showed association with HLA alleles at 0.05 false discovery rate. Presence/absence analysis assumed near-uniform sequencing depth across donors.

The junction had 10 bases not matched to a gene; V was cut back by 0 bases and J by 0 bases. The CDR3 contains 20 residues. CDR1 is SGDLS, CDR2 YYNGEE, per germline. 13 Jbeta primers and 60 Vbeta primers were used for the PCR. Sequenced by immunoSEQ multiplex PCR; TCRdb stores in-frame clones only, minus some. The sample holds some 130,000 clones; roughly three fifths are singletons and the top ten take 9% to 10%. J is TRBJ2-5 and V is TRBV9; 14 positions agree with TRBD2. Source material: PBMCs. This receptor was taken from a man aged 35-49 years in good health and CMV-seropositive. The CDR3 sequence is CASSVGLAGGSSMYQETQYF. Here the CDR3 DNA reads TGTGCCAGCAGCGTAGGACTAGCGGGGGGGTCAAGCATGTACCAAGAGACCCAGTACTTC.